What follows describes a single T cell receptor beta chain. This clonotype was observed at least ten times. Its specific antigen is unknown. No base quality information exists; no much larger clone differs at one position. This sample was taken from a study of blood T cells in healthy people across ages (dated by TCRdb to 2013 to 2016). Notes on the research overall: In model experiments, template switching captured about one uniquely barcoded TCR beta cDNA molecule for every two T cells. For two donors (one aged 18 to 30 and one aged 80 or older), the study analyzed two additional independent replicas of 1 million unique cDNA reads from the same blood draw. The study measured age-related changes in TCR beta repertoire diversity using deep sequencing normalized with unique cDNA molecular identifiers. Donors were grouped into four age groups: young (average approximately 16 years), middle-aged (39), aged (about 60) and long-lived (approximately 82). To avoid experimental bias, donors of different ages were spread randomly across the sequencing lanes.

CDR1 is given as SGHTA and CDR2 as FQGNSA, both from the germline V gene. V drops 1 base and J drops 5 bases, leaving 11 bases in between. Inclusive of the bounding cysteine and phenylalanine, the CDR3 is 14 residues long. Kept here is only the CDR3 DNA, which spans 42 bases and is read in frame from base 1. Systemically healthy Caucasian individuals from Russia, 35 to 50 in total and aged roughly 6 to 100 years, were included as donors. Roughly 11 milliliters of peripheral blood were drawn from each donor into EDTA-treated Vacutainer tubes. Ficoll-Paque density-gradient centrifugation was used to isolate PBMCs, with at least 6.5 million per sample. Trizol reagent was used to extract total RNA from the PBMCs, yielding at least 5.5 micrograms per sample. The percentages of naive CD45RAhigh/CD27high T cells were determined by flow cytometry on a PBMC aliquot from every donor. Broad study findings and their caveats: Because donor CMV infection status was unknown, age-related changes in expanded clonotypes were potentially confounded. As age increased, observed TCR beta diversity per million T cells dropped in a roughly linear way, and a significant reduction was already evident by age 40. Total diversity estimates from one million sequenced T cells were considered lower bounds and underestimates. Compared with the aged group, the long-lived group had more naive CD4+ T cells, fewer expanded clones and increased TCR diversity, suggesting age selection. There was a strong correlation between observed TCR beta diversity and the percentage of naive T cells measured by flow cytometry. Because profiling used bulk unsorted PBMCs, naive and antigen-experienced compartments could not be compared conclusively.

Library preparation was by 5' RACE. Sequencing instrument: Illumina HiSeq 2500. A second PCR of about 6 to 12 cycles was performed with a sample-barcoded 5' primer and a J-beta primer mix. A template-switch 5' adaptor carrying 12 random nucleotides introduced a unique molecular identifier onto each TCR beta cDNA molecule. At least 3 million CDR3-containing paired-end reads were obtained from each sample. First-strand cDNA synthesis was performed from all RNA using the Mint cDNA synthesis kit, with priming by a TRBC-specific oligonucleotide. Following uracil-DNA glycosylase treatment, all cDNA underwent a first 18-cycle PCR with the universal primers M1SS and BC2_uni_R. Per the original workflow: Normalization of each sample was performed by random selection of 1 million high-quality reads, each carrying a distinct molecular identifier. Reads with shared molecular identifiers were discarded instead of being binned into consensus sequences. MiTCR, run with a Q25 quality threshold and the strictest error-elimination algorithm, handled CDR3 identification, clonotype clustering and error correction. A nonparametric unseen species model using Euler transformation provided a lower-bound estimate of total TCR beta diversity. TCRdb reran the public reads through fastp at Q25 and MiXCR, keeping productive beta chains. Duplicate CDR3 protein sequences are folded into a single record with the most common DNA and genes. TCRdb, not the original authors, processed these V and J calls. Across this sample there are 700,000 to 1,000,000 distinct CDR3 sequences, with around 45% seen only once. The ten top clones hold about 19% of the sample.

The TCR comes from a man aged 55 to 70 in good health. Sequencing was performed on blood. The chain employs TRBV7-2 and TRBJ2-5; TRBD1 could be the D gene, as 6 bases match. The CDR3 reads as follows: CASSLGGRGETQYF. The DNA is TGTGCCAGCAGCTTAGGGGGTAGGGGGGAGACCCAGTACTTC. Full variable domain (CDR3 extended with the reference TRBV7-2 and TRBJ2-5 proteins): GAGVSQSPSNKVTEKGKDVELRCDPISGHTALYWYRQSLGQGLEFLIYFQGNSAPDKSGLPSDRFSAERTGGSVSTLTIQRTQQEDSAVYLCASSLGGRGETQYFGPGTRLLVL.